This TCR beta chain was recovered during a study of blood T cell repertoires in COVID-19. Study-level background: From T cells, B-cell-depleted T cells, or PBMCs came the material, which was cDNA or gDNA.

V was trimmed by 0 bases and J by 6 bases, leaving 13 bases between them. This CDR3 contains 14 residues. Germline CDR1 SGHRS, CDR2 YFSETQ. Here immunoSEQ multiplex PCR was the method, and the copy in TCRdb shows in-frame clones only, minus some. This sample yields tens of thousands of clones, of which about four fifths are seen a single time; 44% belongs to the top ten. This clone appeared a few times. The sequenced sample consisted of peripheral blood. The V gene is TRBV5-1, the J gene TRBJ2-7; maybe TRBD1 (6 bases). The TCR sequence derives from a man at least 80 years old with acute or convalescent COVID-19. The CDR3 loop is CASSLETGISEQYF. The CDR3 DNA sequence: TGCGCCAGCAGCTTGGAAACAGGGATCAGCGAGCAGTACTTC.